This T cell receptor beta chain was observed in a study of post-analysis software for immune sequencing data. Study as a whole: The disease courses covered relapsing-remitting, secondary progressive and progressive-relapsing multiple sclerosis. Findings and limits, study-wide: Compared with controls, patients had more of five TRBV segments, including TRBV5-6, TRBV5-1 and TRBV20-1.

CDR1 and CDR2 from the germline V gene are MGHDK and SYGVNS. Trimming at V came to 6 bases and at J to 6 bases, leaving 7 bases not matched to a gene. The CDR3 covers 15 residues. Concerning this clonotype itself: Its antigen is still unknown.

Unique molecular identifiers tagged the TCR beta cDNA libraries. TCRdb re-analysed the PCR reads in MiXCR, keeping a single row per CDR3 protein. The sample has about 820,000 distinct CDR3 sequences; approximately 50% are singletons. Specimen: blood. The origin of this receptor is a girl between 5 and 17 years old with multiple sclerosis. The chain uses TRBV25-1 and TRBJ2-2; 10 bases map to TRBD1. CDR3 amino acids: CASRETGGAPGELFF. The DNA of the CDR3 is TGTGCCAGCAGGGAGACAGGGGGCGCCCCCGGGGAGCTGTTTTTT. The variable domain in full, with the rest retrieved from reference TRBV25-1 and TRBJ2-2, is EADIYQTPRYLVIGTGKKITLECSQTMGHDKMYWYQQDPGMELHLIHYSYGVNSTEKGDLSSESTVSRIRTEHFPLTLESARPSHTSQYLCASRETGGAPGELFFGEGSRLTVL.